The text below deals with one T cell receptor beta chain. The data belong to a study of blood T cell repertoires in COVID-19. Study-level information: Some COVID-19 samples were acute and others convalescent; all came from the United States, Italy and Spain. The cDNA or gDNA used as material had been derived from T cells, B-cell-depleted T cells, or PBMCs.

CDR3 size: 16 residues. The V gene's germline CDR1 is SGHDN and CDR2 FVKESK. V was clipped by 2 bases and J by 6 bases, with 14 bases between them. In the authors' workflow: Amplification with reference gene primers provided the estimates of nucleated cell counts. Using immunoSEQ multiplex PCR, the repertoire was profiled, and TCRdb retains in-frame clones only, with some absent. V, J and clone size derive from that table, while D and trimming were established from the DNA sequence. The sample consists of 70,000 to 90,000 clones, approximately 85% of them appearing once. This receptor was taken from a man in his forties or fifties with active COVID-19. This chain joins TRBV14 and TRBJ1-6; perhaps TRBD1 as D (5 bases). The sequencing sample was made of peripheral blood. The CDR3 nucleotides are TGTGCCAGCAGCCAACTTTTACCGGGACTTAATTCACCCCTCCACTTT. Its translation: CASSQLLPGLNSPLHF.